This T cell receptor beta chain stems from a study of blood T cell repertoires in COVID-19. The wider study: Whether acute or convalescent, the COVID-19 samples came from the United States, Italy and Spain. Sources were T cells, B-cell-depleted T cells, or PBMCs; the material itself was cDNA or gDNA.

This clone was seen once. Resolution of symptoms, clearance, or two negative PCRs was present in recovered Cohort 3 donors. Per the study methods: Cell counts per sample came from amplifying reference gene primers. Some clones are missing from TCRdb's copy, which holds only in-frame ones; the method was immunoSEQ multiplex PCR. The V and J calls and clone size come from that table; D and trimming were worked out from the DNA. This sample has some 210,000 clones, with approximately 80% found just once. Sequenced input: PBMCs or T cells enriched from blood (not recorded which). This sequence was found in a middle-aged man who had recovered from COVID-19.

CDR3 sequence reads: CASTRELAQHF. CDR3 DNA: TGTGCCAGTACCCGGGAGTTAGCCCAGCATTTT. This chain connects TRBV19 to TRBJ1-5; D gene ambiguous. Germline CDR1 and CDR2: LNHDA and SQIVND (reference sequence). The CDR3 spans 11 residues. V dropped 7 bases and J dropped 11 bases, with 12 bases sitting between them.